This T cell receptor beta chain emerged from a study of neurological immune-mediated disorders. This CDR3 spans 15 amino acids. In germline, CDR1 is DFQATT, CDR2 SNEGSKA (reference sequence). V was cut by 1 base and J by 0 bases, with 10 bases left in between. This clonotype was recorded at least ten times. TCRdb ran MiXCR on the 5' RACE reads and lists one entry per CDR3 protein. The sample lists 60,000 to 75,000 distinct CDR3 sequences; more than 8% were seen once. The time point was: longitudinal time-point 2. This receptor was taken from a man younger than 45 in good health. The sample was PBMCs. The rearrangement joins TRBV20-1 to TRBJ1-5; D is perhaps TRBD1 (5 bases). The CDR3 loop is CSARGGSDSNQPQHF. CDR3 nucleotides: TGCAGTGCTAGAGGGGGGTCGGATAGCAATCAGCCCCAGCATTTT.